The clone carrying this T cell receptor (beta chain) was observed once. The data derive from a study of blood T cell repertoires in COVID-19. Trimming took 3 bases from V and 0 from J; bases not matched to a gene: 7. Per germline, CDR1 SQVTM and CDR2 ANQGSEA. The CDR3 sequence is 16 residues long. Here immunoSEQ multiplex PCR was the method, and the copy in TCRdb shows in-frame clones only, minus some. The table lists some 50,000 clones, around 87% of them singletons. The sample taken for sequencing was peripheral blood. The rearrangement joins TRBV29-1 to TRBJ2-3, with TRBD2 identical over 9 bases. This clonotype originated in a man aged 50 to 59 with active COVID-19. CDR3 region: CSVEAASGTSTDTQYF. The CDR3 DNA reads as TGCAGCGTTGAGGCGGCTAGCGGGACTAGCACAGATACGCAGTATTTT.